The present T cell receptor (beta chain) was sequenced within a study of T-cell reconstitution after alpha-beta-depleted transplantation in children (dated by TCRdb to 2015 to 2016). Looking at the study overall: The study quantitatively tracked T-cell immune reconstitution after TCRalphabeta/CD19-depleted allogeneic hematopoietic cell transplantation in children using TCR repertoire profiling.

Regarding this clonotype: Its antigen target is currently unknown. No much larger clone exists at a distance of one base, and base qualities are not known.

From the germline V gene, CDR1 is MNHEY and CDR2 is SVGEGT. The V and J ends are trimmed by 5 bases and 10 bases, leaving 11 bases between them. The CDR3 numbers 11 residues from cysteine through phenylalanine. Only the CDR3 part of the read is kept: 33 bases, read in frame from the first base. The sample's treatment or condition label is to be understood as: allogeneic hematopoietic cell transplantation with graft depleted of TCRalphabeta T cells and CD19 B cells. TCRalphabeta/CD19-depleted allogeneic hematopoietic cell grafts were given to the transplant recipients, all of whom were children. Study-wide conclusions, independent of this receptor: In some patients, the high TCRbeta diversity seen at day 60 was put down to recipient T cells and intrathymic progenitors that had survived conditioning. Hyperexpanded clone frequencies declined over subsequent months; after one year, T-cell counts and TCRbeta diversity were mostly attributed to newly produced T cells. Apparently early alphabetaT-cell count recovery about two months after transplant reportedly relied on only several hundred rapidly expanded clones derived from non-depleted graft cells.

To prepare the library, PCR was applied. Sequencing relied on an Illumina HiSeq 2500. TCR libraries were prepared with molecular barcoding, using unique molecular identifiers to normalize TCRbeta repertoire quantification. TCRdb trimmed the raw reads at Q25, called clones with MiXCR and kept productive beta chains. A single entry per CDR3 protein holds the most common genes and DNA from its merged rows. The sample table holds 500,000 to 750,000 distinct CDR3 sequences, of which approximately 12% were seen once. The ten largest clones represent about 2.2% of the sample. The clonotype originates from a male patient aged 5 to 17 who had a stem cell transplant for acute myeloid leukemia, so the T cells may come from the graft donor. The chain was built from TRBV6-2 or TRBV6-3 and TRBJ2-5, with the D gene not clear enough to name. Material: PBMCs, mostly from graft donor cells, obtained 360 days after TCRalphabeta/CD19-depleted stem cell transplant. This receptor has the CDR3 CASSPLKDQYF. The nucleotide sequence reads as follows: TGTGCCAGCAGTCCCCTTAAGGACCAGTACTTC.